This TCR beta chain was sequenced for a study of blood T cell repertoires in COVID-19. Turning to the study itself: Researchers got acute and convalescent COVID-19 samples from the United States, Italy and Spain. PBMCs, B-cell-depleted T cells, or T cells provided the cDNA or gDNA that made up the material.

Original data processing: Amplified reference gene primers provided the basis for estimating nucleated cell counts. Generated by immunoSEQ multiplex PCR, the TCRdb table keeps only in-frame clones and is missing some. The V and J calls and clone size were taken over from that table, and D and trimming were inferred from the DNA. This table has some 180,000 clones, roughly 80% appearing once. The CDR3 is 15 amino acids. Germline V lookup: CDR1 SGHNT, CDR2 YENEEA. J gave up 6 bases and V 5 bases, and 8 bases lay outside the gene matches. The chain joins TRBV11-3 to TRBJ2-1; 9 nucleotides align to TRBD1. The sample was peripheral blood. The receptor's source is a man aged 55 to 70 with acute or convalescent COVID-19. The CDR3 coding sequence is TGTGCCAGCAGCCTGGGAGGGACAGGGCGCAATGAGCAGTTCTTC. It codes for CASSLGGTGRNEQFF.